The 20 T cell receptor beta chains below come from one sample, sequenced in a study of T cell responses to AZD1222 COVID-19 vaccine. Produced via immunoSEQ multiplex PCR; TCRdb's table is partial and in-frame only. Altogether about 90,000 clones are present, roughly 88% being singletons, with the ten largest covering roughly 15%. The sample consisted of peripheral blood, taken on day 0 of AZD1222 vaccination. These receptor sequences come from an adult in good health.

The chain links TRBV24-1 to TRBJ2-3; D gene uncertain. With 4 bases removed from V and 4 bases from J, the gap between germline ends came to 14 bases. CDR1 KGHDR and CDR2 SFDVKD come from the germline V gene. CDR3 length equals 15 residues. CDR3 in amino acids: CATSDPAEFPDTQYF. The CDR3 DNA is TGTGCCACCAGTGACCCTGCGGAGTTTCCAGATACGCAGTATTTT.

This chain connects TRBV5-5 to TRBJ1-2; D is perhaps TRBD1 (5 bases). CDR1 and CDR2 from the germline V gene are SGHKS and YYEKEE (reference sequence). Trimming pared 0 bases from V and 2 bases from J, leaving 11 bases between. CDR3 length: 15 amino acids. The CDR3 sequence is CASSLEGRQNYGYTF. CDR3 in DNA: TGTGCCAGCAGCTTGGAGGGGCGGCAAAACTATGGCTACACCTTC.

The V gene is TRBV5-4, the J gene TRBJ2-2; D is unresolved. CDR1 and CDR2 (germline): SGHNT, YYREEE (reference sequence). The CDR3 is 14 residues long. Deletions cut 3 bases from V and 4 bases from J, with 10 bases between. As DNA, the CDR3 is TGTGCCAGCAGCTACGATTCGCGCACCGGGGAGCTGTTTTTT. The encoded protein is CASSYDSRTGELFF.

This chain connects TRBV11-2 to TRBJ2-7; TRBD2 agrees at 9 bases. This CDR3 region has 14 residues. V trimming: 4 bases; J trimming: 4 bases; junction bases outside the gene matches: 5. Germline values: CDR1 SGHAT, CDR2 FQNNGV. The CDR3: CASSSISGSYEQYF. The CDR3 region has the DNA TGTGCCAGCAGCTCTATTAGCGGGAGTTACGAGCAGTACTTC. The full variable domain, with the rest looked up from reference TRBV11-2 and TRBJ2-7, is EAGVAQSPRYKIIEKRQSVAFWCNPISGHATLYWYQQILGQGPKLLIQFQNNGVVDDSQLPKDRFSAERLKGVDSTLKIQPAKLEDSAVYLCASSSISGSYEQYFGPGTRLTVT.

The V gene is TRBV6-6, the J gene TRBJ1-1; 7 positions match TRBD1. The CDR3 has 15 amino acids. Germline values: CDR1 MNHNY, CDR2 SVGAGI (reference sequence). The J segment lost 3 bases and the V segment lost 6 bases, leaving 10 bases of the junction unmatched. DNA for the CDR3: TGTGCCAGCAGCGAAACTAGGGACAGCTACACTGAAGCTTTCTTT. Amino acids: CASSETRDSYTEAFF.

V gene TRBV18 combines with J gene TRBJ1-6; D uncertain. Germline CDR1 is KGHSH and CDR2 is LQKENI. The CDR3 contains 17 residues. Trimming took 3 bases from V and 2 from J, leaving 14 bases between them. The CDR3 protein is CASSPPGRSAYNSPLHF. CDR3 coding DNA: TGTGCCAGCTCACCCCCCGGGAGAAGCGCCTATAATTCACCCCTCCACTTT.

J is TRBJ2-1 and V is TRBV19; the D is unclear. This CDR3 is 12 amino acids long. The V and J ends lost 2 bases and 4 bases respectively, with 3 bases between them. Germline V gene lookup returns CDR1 LNHDA and CDR2 SQIVND (reference sequence). The CDR3 nucleotides read TGTGCCAGTAGTATAAGGTACAATGAGCAGTTCTTC. Translating gives CASSIRYNEQFF.

This clone was seen more than once but under ten times. The chain links TRBV5-1 to TRBJ1-6; the D gene is possibly TRBD1 (5 bases). V was trimmed by 0 bases and J by 8 bases, leaving 6 bases between them. The CDR3 sequence is 13 residues long. Germline V gives CDR1 SGHRS, CDR2 YFSETQ. The CDR3 DNA follows: TGCGCCAGCAGCTTGGGGGGGGATTCACCCCTCCACTTT. Protein sequence: CASSLGGDSPLHF.

This chain uses TRBV21-1 with TRBJ1-1. TRBV21-1 counts as a pseudogene. The CDR3 length is 14 residues. The CDR3: CASSKGRVNTEAFF. CDR3 DNA: TGTGCCAGCAGCAAGGGGCGGGTGAACACTGAAGCTTTCTTT.

This clone came up a few times. The chain joins TRBV12-3 or TRBV12-4 to TRBJ2-7; maybe TRBD2 (5 bases). Between the trimmed V and J ends, which lost 7 bases and 4 bases, there was a span of 8 bases. CDR3 length equals 11 residues. CDR3 sequence reads: CASTAGYEQYF. The CDR3 bases are TGTGCCAGCACCGCGGGTTACGAGCAGTACTTC.

The chain combines TRBV12-3 or TRBV12-4 with TRBJ1-3; a possible D gene is TRBD1 (5 bases). Between the trimmed V and J ends, which lost 3 bases and 4 bases, there was a span of 7 bases. The CDR3 is 13 amino acids. The chain's CDR3 is CASSFQGGNTIYF. In DNA, the CDR3 is TGTGCCAGCAGTTTCCAGGGAGGAAACACCATATATTTT.

The chain links TRBV7-9 to TRBJ2-7; the D gene could be TRBD1 or TRBD2 (7 bases each). This CDR3 has 15 residues. Trimming removed 5 bases at V and 2 bases at J, with 16 bases between. CDR1 is SEHNR and CDR2 is FQNEAQ in the germline V gene (reference sequence). CDR3 nucleotides: TGTGCCAGCAGCATAAGGACAGGACTAGCCTACGAGCAGTACTTC. As protein: CASSIRTGLAYEQYF.

The chain joins TRBV4-2 to TRBJ1-2; 11 bases fit TRBD1. The CDR3 spans 16 residues. J was trimmed by 4 bases and V by 1 base; bases with no gene match: 5. Per the germline V gene, CDR1 is LGHNA and CDR2 is YNFKEQ. In DNA, the CDR3 is TGTGCCAGCAGCCAAGTAGACGGGACAGGGGGCTATGGCTACACCTTC. Translation gives CASSQVDGTGGYGYTF.

This clone was counted a few times. This chain connects TRBV7-9 to TRBJ2-1; D may correspond to TRBD1 or TRBD2 (10 bases each). The CDR3 totals 18 residues. The V gene lost 2 bases and the J gene lost 9 bases, with 26 bases spanning the gap. From germline, CDR1 is SEHNR and CDR2 FQNEAQ (reference sequence). The CDR3 coding sequence is TGTGCCAGCAGCTTACGACAGGGGGCCAGCGGGAGGGCCACTGAGCAGTTCTTC. The encoded protein is CASSLRQGASGRATEQFF. Combining the CDR3 with reference TRBV7-9 and TRBJ2-1 gives the whole variable domain DTGVSQNPRHKITKRGQNVTFRCDPISEHNRLYWYRQTLGQGPEFLTYFQNEAQLEKSRLLSDRFSAERPKGSFSTLEIQRTEQGDSAMYLCASSLRQGASGRATEQFFGPGTRLTVL.

The CDR3 nucleotides read TGTGCCATCAGGAAGTTGACAGGGGGTACGGGGAATGAGCAGTTCTTC. Protein: CAIRKLTGGTGNEQFF. This chain links TRBV10-3 with TRBJ2-1; 9 bases align to TRBD1. This CDR3 spans 16 amino acids. Germline values: CDR1 ENHRY, CDR2 SYGVKD. V shed 6 bases and J 7 bases; nucleotides not matched to a gene: 13.

CDR3 residues: CASNPDRVGPQHF. The CDR3 nucleotides are TGTGCCAGCAACCCGGACAGGGTGGGACCCCAGCATTTT. The chain employs TRBV12-3 or TRBV12-4 and TRBJ1-5, with 8 bases identical to TRBD1. J gave up 10 bases and V 7 bases, and 9 bases lay outside the gene matches. This CDR3 is built from 13 residues.

This clone has a single count. The rearrangement links TRBV6-6 to TRBJ2-7; the D is unclear. The V gene lost 5 bases and the J gene lost 0 bases, with 23 bases spanning the gap. The germline V gene encodes CDR1 MNHNY and CDR2 SVGAGI (reference sequence). CDR3 length equals 18 residues. CDR3 region: CASSPMGLGRGDSYEQYF. In DNA form, the CDR3 reads TGTGCCAGCAGTCCCATGGGGTTGGGCCGTGGGGACTCCTACGAGCAGTACTTC.

The chain recombines TRBV2 with TRBJ1-5; the match to TRBD1 covers 7 bases. CDR1 and CDR2 (germline): SNHLY, FYNNEI. The V segment lost 6 bases and the J segment 4 bases; nucleotides outside the gene matches: 9. CDR3 size: 15 residues. CDR3 nucleotides: TGTGCCAGCAGCCCGCCGGACAGGCCTAATCAGCCCCAGCATTTT. Amino acids: CASSPPDRPNQPQHF. Full variable domain (missing parts from reference TRBV2 and TRBJ1-5): EPEVTQTPSHQVTQMGQEVILRCVPISNHLYFYWYRQILGQKVEFLVSFYNNEISEKSEIFDDQFSVERPDGSNFTLKIRSTKLEDSAMYFCASSPPDRPNQPQHFGDGTRLSIL.

The genes are TRBV5-5 and TRBJ2-7; maybe TRBD1 (5 bases). CDR3 length: 14 residues. Trimming shortened V by 0 bases and J by 3 bases, and 10 bases separated the two germline ends. Germline V gene lookup returns CDR1 SGHKS and CDR2 YYEKEE (reference sequence). In DNA form, the CDR3 reads TGTGCCAGCAGCTTGGCAGGCAGGGACTACGAGCAGTACTTC. It specifies CASSLAGRDYEQYF.

The CDR3 nucleotides are TGCAGTGCTAGTGGCAGGAACTATGGCTACACCTTC. This gives the protein CSASGRNYGYTF. This chain uses TRBV20-1 with TRBJ1-2; D is ambiguous. Between the trimmed V and J ends, which lost 3 bases and 2 bases, there was a span of 7 bases. The CDR3 has 12 residues. Per germline, CDR1 DFQATT and CDR2 SNEGSKA (reference sequence).